These 29 T cell receptor beta chains were sequenced from one sample in a study of blood T cell repertoires in COVID-19. Method: immunoSEQ multiplex PCR; TCRdb's copy keeps in-frame clones and lacks some. In the table there are 70,000 to 80,000 clones, 75% to 95% of which are singletons. The specimen sequenced was peripheral blood. All receptors come from a woman aged 55-70 years with active COVID-19.

V is TRBV2 and J is TRBJ2-5, with 8 bases lining up with TRBD1. With V trimmed by 7 bases and J by 1 base, 5 bases remained unmatched. Germline values: CDR1 SNHLY, CDR2 FYNNEI. The CDR3 runs 14 residues. CDR3: CASTVDRGQETQYF. The CDR3 DNA follows: TGTGCCAGCACTGTTGACAGGGGCCAAGAGACCCAGTACTTC. The full variable domain, rest sourced from reference TRBV2 and TRBJ2-5, is EPEVTQTPSHQVTQMGQEVILRCVPISNHLYFYWYRQILGQKVEFLVSFYNNEISEKSEIFDDQFSVERPDGSNFTLKIRSTKLEDSAMYFCASTVDRGQETQYFGPGTRLLVL.

This chain joins TRBV19 and TRBJ1-2; D may be TRBD1 (6 bases). The V gene's germline CDR1 is LNHDA and CDR2 SQIVND (reference sequence). The V end was cut by 10 bases, the J end by 4 bases, with 10 bases between. There are 11 residues in the CDR3. In DNA, the CDR3 is TGTGCCACCGGACAGCTCTATGGCTACACCTTC. It codes for CATGQLYGYTF.

As regards this clone: In the same sample, other DNA sequences code for this CDR3. The V gene is TRBV19, the J gene TRBJ2-1, with 9 positions matching TRBD2. Per germline, CDR1 LNHDA and CDR2 SQIVND (reference sequence). Trimming removed 8 bases from V and 9 bases from J; junction bases left unmatched: 11. The CDR3 loop spans 14 amino acids. As DNA, the CDR3 is TGTGCCAGTCGACAGGCGGGGGGGGACGGTGAGCAGTTCTTC. It specifies CASRQAGGDGEQFF.

The chain combines TRBV28 with TRBJ2-7, with D maybe TRBD2 (6 bases). Germline assignment: CDR1 MDHEN and CDR2 SYDVKM. V was clipped by 5 bases and J by 6 bases, with 14 bases between them. This CDR3 comprises 13 residues. This CDR3 reads CASSPGTGGEQYF. DNA for the CDR3: TGTGCCAGCAGTCCTGGGACCGGGGGCGAGCAGTACTTC.

This clone was observed a single time. The V and J genes are TRBV7-8 and TRBJ2-3; 8 bases match TRBD1. From germline, CDR1 is SGHVS and CDR2 FQNEAQ. V gave up 1 base and J gave up 6 bases; unmatched junction bases: 0. This CDR3 region has 13 residues. The CDR3 region has the DNA TGTGCCAGCAGCTTAGGACAGGGGGATACGCAGTATTTT. Protein sequence: CASSLGQGDTQYF.

The chain combines TRBV28 with TRBJ2-7; D is ambiguous. CDR1 MDHEN and CDR2 SYDVKM come from the germline V gene. V lost 8 bases and J lost 3, with 11 bases in between. The CDR3 extends over 12 amino acids. The chain's CDR3 is CASGQAGYEQYF. CDR3 coding DNA: TGTGCCAGCGGTCAGGCCGGCTACGAGCAGTACTTC.

The chain carries TRBV7-8 and TRBJ2-7; 7 bases map to TRBD1. The CDR3 sequence is 13 residues long. V was clipped by 5 bases and J by 1 base; unmatched bases: 2. Germline V gives CDR1 SGHVS, CDR2 FQNEAQ. CDR3 sequence reads: CASSMGQSYEQYF. CDR3 sequence (DNA): TGTGCCAGCAGCATGGGACAGTCCTACGAGCAGTACTTC.

This chain links TRBV11-2 with TRBJ2-5; D is unresolved. V lost 1 base, J lost 5 bases, and 11 bases lay in between. In germline, CDR1 is SGHAT, CDR2 FQNNGV. The CDR3 has 14 residues. The CDR3 sequence: CASSLGAGRETQYF. The CDR3 DNA follows: TGTGCCAGCAGCTTAGGGGCCGGTCGGGAGACCCAGTACTTC.

The chain carries TRBV6-6 and TRBJ2-7, with 10 nucleotides matching TRBD1. The CDR3 has 15 amino acids. V lost 7 bases and J lost 1; bases outside the gene matches: 7. Looked up from germline, CDR1 is MNHNY and CDR2 is SVGAGI (reference sequence). The CDR3 bases are TGTGCCAGCAAAACAGGGACAGGGGTTTCCTACGAGCAGTACTTC. Its translation: CASKTGTGVSYEQYF.

The V and J genes are TRBV12-3 or TRBV12-4 and TRBJ2-1; D remains ambiguous. V was clipped by 6 bases and J by 14 bases, with 14 bases between them. The CDR3 contains 11 residues. CDR3 loop: CASSHETREFF. CDR3 coding DNA: TGTGCCAGCAGCCATGAAACTCGGGAGTTCTTC.

J is TRBJ1-2 and V is TRBV7-9; D ambiguous. Germline V CDR1 and CDR2: SEHNR, FQNEAQ (reference sequence). The CDR3 has 15 amino acids. V lost 0 bases, J lost 6 bases, and 14 bases lay in between. Here the CDR3 reads CASSLALGLSDGYTF. The CDR3, as DNA: TGTGCCAGCAGCTTAGCGCTGGGCTTGAGTGATGGCTACACCTTC. Drawing the rest from reference TRBV7-9 and TRBJ1-2, the complete variable domain is DTGVSQNPRHKITKRGQNVTFRCDPISEHNRLYWYRQTLGQGPEFLTYFQNEAQLEKSRLLSDRFSAERPKGSFSTLEIQRTEQGDSAMYLCASSLALGLSDGYTFGSGTRLTVV.

The V gene is TRBV4-1, the J gene TRBJ2-1; 11 nucleotides line up with TRBD2. J gave up 2 bases and V 0 bases, and 6 bases lay outside the gene matches. There are 18 residues in the CDR3. Germline V gene sequence: CDR1 MGHRA, CDR2 YSYEKL. This CDR3 is CASSQDTQTSGAYNEQFF. The CDR3 nucleotides read TGCGCCAGCAGCCAAGATACTCAGACTAGCGGGGCCTACAATGAGCAGTTCTTC.

The sample holds one count of this clone. The V call is TRBV5-6, the J call TRBJ2-3, with 9 bases lining up with TRBD2. The germline gives CDR1 SGHDT, CDR2 YYEEEE. This CDR3 is 14 amino acids long. The junction had 3 bases not matched to a gene; V was cut back by 2 bases and J by 5 bases. The DNA for the CDR3 is TGTGCCAGCAGCTTCGTTAGCGGGAGAGATACGCAGTATTTT. This encodes CASSFVSGRDTQYF.

This clone was recorded once. Written as DNA, the CDR3 is TGTGCCAGCAGCCGAGGGACAGAGATCTACGAGCAGTACTTC. Its protein is CASSRGTEIYEQYF. The rearrangement joins TRBV6-2 or TRBV6-3 to TRBJ2-7; 7 nucleotides align to TRBD1. V gave up 6 bases and J gave up 3 bases; unmatched junction bases: 8. The V gene's germline CDR1 is MNHEY and CDR2 SVGEGT. This CDR3 has 14 residues.

V usage is TRBV3-1 (or the pseudogene TRBV3-2) and J usage is TRBJ2-7; 11 positions agree with TRBD2. This CDR3 is built from 15 residues. V was clipped by 5 bases and J by 6 bases; unmatched bases: 9. CDR1 LGHDT and CDR2 YNNKEL come from the germline V gene (reference sequence). CDR3 nucleotide sequence: TGTGCCAGCAGCTCCGCCGGGACTAGCGGCCCCGAGCAGTACTTC. This codes for CASSSAGTSGPEQYF.

The gene calls are TRBV28 and TRBJ2-7; 15 bases map to TRBD2. The CDR3 covers 21 residues. J was trimmed by 2 bases and V by 5 bases; bases with no gene match: 19. Looked up from germline, CDR1 is MDHEN and CDR2 is SYDVKM. The CDR3 protein is CASSPYVRGGLAGGLTYEQYF. CDR3 sequence (DNA): TGTGCCAGCAGTCCTTATGTTCGGGGGGGACTAGCGGGAGGCCTAACCTACGAGCAGTACTTC.

This chain links TRBV5-1 with TRBJ1-6; 8 nucleotides align to TRBD1. This CDR3 comprises 13 residues. J gave up 7 bases and V 7 bases, and 4 bases lay outside the gene matches. Per the germline V gene, CDR1 is SGHRS and CDR2 is YFSETQ. CDR3 coding DNA: TGCGCCAGCTCCAGGACAGGGAATTCACCCCTCCACTTT. This translates into CASSRTGNSPLHF.

Only one count was recorded for this clone. The rearrangement joins TRBV11-3 to TRBJ2-6, with a weak D call TRBD1 (5 bases). In germline, CDR1 is SGHNT, CDR2 YENEEA. This CDR3 is built from 15 residues. Trimming took 5 bases from V and 0 from J, leaving 8 bases between them. The CDR3 reads CASSKGLSGANVLTF. The DNA for the CDR3 is TGTGCCAGCAGCAAGGGGCTCTCTGGGGCCAACGTCCTGACTTTC.

This clone is a singleton in its sample. This CDR3 reads CASTKGGTAGGYTF. CDR3 coding DNA: TGTGCCAGCACCAAGGGGGGGACGGCTGGTGGCTACACCTTC. V is TRBV9 and J is TRBJ1-2; perhaps TRBD1 as D (6 bases). V was cut by 6 bases and J by 7 bases, with 19 bases left in between. There are 14 residues in the CDR3. CDR1 is SGDLS, CDR2 YYNGEE, per germline.

This sequence joins TRBV2 and TRBJ2-1, with 9 bases lining up with TRBD1. The V gene's germline CDR1 is SNHLY and CDR2 FYNNEI. The trim removed 6 bases at V and 8 bases at J, leaving 8 bases unmatched. The CDR3 runs 14 residues. CDR3 sequence (DNA): TGTGCCAGCAGCCCCGGACAGGGGTTGCATGAGCAGTTCTTC. Amino acids: CASSPGQGLHEQFF.

This sequence joins TRBV2 and TRBJ2-7, with D possibly matching TRBD2 (5 bases). Trimming took 6 bases from V and 6 from J, leaving 12 bases between them. This CDR3 contains 12 residues. Germline assignment: CDR1 SNHLY and CDR2 FYNNEI. CDR3 sequence reads: CASSGLPPEQYF. CDR3 coding DNA: TGTGCCAGCAGCGGACTGCCCCCCGAGCAGTACTTC.

This chain links TRBV7-2 with TRBJ2-1; 10 bases are shared with TRBD2. This CDR3 has 15 amino acids. The ends lost 2 bases at V and 5 bases at J; junction bases unmatched: 3. Per germline, CDR1 SGHTA and CDR2 FQGNSA. CDR3 protein: CASSLWGLANNEQFF. CDR3 sequence (DNA): TGTGCCAGCAGCTTATGGGGACTAGCGAACAATGAGCAGTTCTTC.

This clone was observed once. The chain combines TRBV19 with TRBJ1-4, with D hard to call. CDR3 length: 11 amino acids. Looked up from germline, CDR1 is LNHDA and CDR2 is SQIVND (reference sequence). V dropped 7 bases and J dropped 6 bases, with 6 bases sitting between them. CDR3 nucleotides: TGTGCCAGTATGAAGCATGAAAAACTGTTTTTT. Amino acid sequence: CASMKHEKLFF.

The chain carries TRBV9 and TRBJ2-5; 14 bases are shared with TRBD2. CDR1 is SGDLS and CDR2 is YYNGEE in the germline V gene. V was pared by 0 bases and J by 5 bases, with 6 bases of the junction left unmatched. The CDR3 is made up of 17 amino acids. This CDR3 is CASSVGLAGGILETQYF. The DNA of the CDR3 is TGTGCCAGCAGCGTAGGACTAGCGGGAGGGATTTTGGAGACCCAGTACTTC.

The chain is built from TRBV14 and TRBJ2-5, with D unresolved. Germline loops: CDR1 SGHDN, CDR2 FVKESK. The CDR3 is 13 amino acids. The germline V and J ends were trimmed by 4 bases and 5 bases, with 11 bases remaining between them. Here the CDR3 reads CASSRNLAETQYF. The CDR3 coding sequence is TGTGCCAGCAGCCGGAATTTAGCTGAGACCCAGTACTTC. Looking up the rest from reference TRBV14 and TRBJ2-5 gives the full variable domain: EAGVTQFPSHSVIEKGQTVTLRCDPISGHDNLYWYRRVMGKEIKFLLHFVKESKQDESGMPNNRFLAERTGGTYSTLKVQPAELEDSGVYFCASSRNLAETQYFGPGTRLLVL.

The J gene is TRBJ1-1, the V gene TRBV7-8; TRBD1 matches at 8 bases. Trimming cost V 5 bases and J 1 base; bases outside gene matches: 9. The CDR3 sequence is 16 residues long. Germline CDR1 is SGHVS and CDR2 is FQNEAQ. CDR3 sequence (DNA): TGTGCCAGCAGCACGACGACAGGGGCGGGGAACACTGAAGCTTTCTTT. Encoded protein: CASSTTTGAGNTEAFF.

The chain joins TRBV28 to TRBJ2-7, with D perhaps TRBD2 (7 bases). Trimming took 6 bases from V and 2 from J, leaving 11 bases between them. The germline V gene has CDR1 MDHEN and CDR2 SYDVKM. This CDR3 region has 13 residues. CDR3 sequence reads: CASRPGGPYEQYF. The DNA of the CDR3 is TGTGCCAGCAGGCCCGGGGGGCCCTACGAGCAGTACTTC.

DNA of the CDR3: TGTGCCAGCAGTTTAGGGACAGGGAGTGGCACCGGGGAGCTGTTTTTT. It encodes CASSLGTGSGTGELFF. This chain joins TRBV27 and TRBJ2-2; 9 bases fit TRBD1. The CDR3 contains 16 residues. V lost 2 bases and J lost 4; bases outside the gene matches: 5. Looked up from germline, CDR1 is MNHEY and CDR2 is SMNVEV (reference sequence).

This clone has a handful of counts. The chain recombines TRBV6-2 or TRBV6-3 with TRBJ1-5; D ambiguous. Germline-derived CDR1 and CDR2 are MNHEY and SVGEGT. This CDR3 has 15 amino acids. Trimming shortened V by 0 bases and J by 0 bases, and 6 bases separated the two germline ends. The CDR3 loop is CASSYSGYSNQPQHF. For the CDR3, the DNA is TGTGCCAGCAGTTACTCCGGGTATAGCAATCAGCCCCAGCATTTT.